The 3 T cell receptor beta chains below come from one sample, sequenced in a study of PD-1 blockade in classical Hodgkin lymphoma. Only in-frame clones appear in the TCRdb table, and some are missing; sequencing was by immunoSEQ multiplex PCR. Here the sample spans approximately 18,000 clones, approximately 80% being singletons. Time point here: cycle 4 day 1 (C4D1), after 5 to 7 weeks of nivolumab. Every single patient, without exception, relapsed after autologous stem cell transplantation, and brentuximab vedotin exposure varied. This sample comprised peripheral blood mononuclear cells (PBMCs), obtained before the fourth cycle of nivolumab. The receptors stem from a human donor with classical Hodgkin lymphoma.

The chain couples TRBV6-6 to TRBJ1-2; D is ambiguous. V was trimmed by 7 bases and J by 8 bases, leaving 17 bases between them. The CDR3 is 13 amino acids. Germline-derived CDR1 and CDR2 are MNHNY and SVGAGI (reference sequence). The CDR3 nucleotides read TGTGCCAGCATTCTTAACCCTACGGACGGCTACACCTTC. Its protein is CASILNPTDGYTF.

V usage is TRBV11-2 and J usage is TRBJ2-7, with 12 nucleotides matching TRBD1. The CDR3 runs 18 residues. Trimming took 5 bases from V and 3 from J; bases not matched to a gene: 14. Germline CDR1 is SGHAT and CDR2 is FQNNGV. DNA of the CDR3: TGTGCCAGCAGCCCCGAAAGGGGACAGGGGGCTTATGTCTACGAGCAGTACTTC. Amino acid sequence: CASSPERGQGAYVYEQYF.

This clone was observed a single time. The V call is TRBV10-2, the J call TRBJ1-2; unclear D gene. Trimming cost V 7 bases and J 0 bases, with 9 bases left between them. The CDR3 has 13 amino acids. Per germline, CDR1 WSHSY and CDR2 SAAADI. CDR3 sequence: CASTPDPNYGYTF. The CDR3, as DNA: TGCGCCAGCACGCCGGATCCTAACTATGGCTACACCTTC.